One and the same sample provided the 11 T cell receptor beta chains below, sequenced in a study of cytomegalovirus exposure and HLA in healthy donors. The PCR had 60 Vbeta and 13 Jbeta primers. Clones were read by immunoSEQ multiplex PCR, and TCRdb kept only the in-frame ones, dropping some. The data hold about 170,000 clones, with roughly 79% observed a single time. The sample was PBMCs. The receptors stem from a woman in her fifties or sixties in good health and CMV-seropositive.

J is TRBJ1-2 and V is TRBV4-2; 7 positions match TRBD1. The CDR3 totals 16 residues. The germline V gene encodes CDR1 LGHNA and CDR2 YNFKEQ. The V segment lost 0 bases and the J segment 4 bases; nucleotides outside the gene matches: 8. The CDR3 region is CASSQDENRGPYGYTF. The CDR3 DNA follows: TGTGCCAGCAGCCAAGATGAAAACAGGGGCCCCTATGGCTACACCTTC.

The rearrangement joins TRBV7-9 to TRBJ2-7; the match to TRBD1 covers 9 bases. CDR1 is SEHNR and CDR2 is FQNEAQ in the germline V gene (reference sequence). CDR3 size: 15 residues. Unmatched junction bases numbered 4, after V lost 4 bases and J lost 0 bases. The CDR3 nucleotides are TGTGCCAGCAGCTCTGGGACAGGGTTCTCCTACGAGCAGTACTTC. Translating it yields CASSSGTGFSYEQYF.

The chain uses TRBV5-8 and TRBJ2-7, with a possible D match to TRBD1 (6 bases). This CDR3 contains 14 residues. The germline V gene encodes CDR1 SGHTS and CDR2 YDEGEE. Trimming took 1 base from V and 6 from J, leaving 14 bases between them. This CDR3 is CASSLYRDNAEQYF. The CDR3 nucleotides read TGTGCCAGCAGCTTGTACCGGGACAACGCCGAGCAGTACTTC.

The chain links TRBV7-3 to TRBJ2-1; TRBD2 matches 10 bases. This CDR3 has 16 residues. The germline V gene has CDR1 SGHTA and CDR2 FQGTGA. Germline trimming cut 2 bases from V and 7 bases from J; bases unmatched to any gene: 8. The CDR3 DNA reads as TGTGCCAGCAGCTTATCGCTAGCGGGAGTAGGTAATGAGCAGTTCTTC. Amino acid sequence: CASSLSLAGVGNEQFF.

This rearrangement joins TRBV5-1 to TRBJ1-4, with 7 bases that match TRBD1. This CDR3 has 16 amino acids. Germline values: CDR1 SGHRS, CDR2 YFSETQ. With 4 bases clipped from V and 3 bases from J, the junction kept 9 bases outside the gene matches. The CDR3 reads CASSPGVGTANEKLFF. The CDR3, as DNA: TGCGCCAGCAGCCCAGGGGTCGGGACAGCTAATGAAAAACTGTTTTTT. Using reference TRBV5-1 and TRBJ1-4 for the parts outside the CDR3, the full variable domain is KAGVTQTPRYLIKTRGQQVTLSCSPISGHRSVSWYQQTPGQGLQFLFEYFSETQRNKGNFPGRFSGRQFSNSRSEMNVSTLELGDSALYLCASSPGVGTANEKLFFGSGTQLSVL.

The rearrangement uses TRBV11-2 and TRBJ2-1; TRBD1 matches at 7 bases. J gave up 1 base and V 7 bases, and 7 bases lay outside the gene matches. The V gene's germline CDR1 is SGHAT and CDR2 FQNNGV. CDR3 length: 15 residues. The CDR3 coding sequence is TGTGCCAGCACCCTAGCAGGGGGATCCTACAATGAGCAGTTCTTC. Translating gives CASTLAGGSYNEQFF.

V and J are TRBV28 and TRBJ2-7; 7 nucleotides match TRBD1. There are 12 residues in the CDR3. V lost 8 bases, J lost 0 bases, and 1 base stayed unmatched. The germline V gene has CDR1 MDHEN and CDR2 SYDVKM. This CDR3 is CASGQVSYEQYF. CDR3 in DNA: TGTGCCAGCGGACAGGTCTCCTACGAGCAGTACTTC.

The chain links TRBV5-1 to TRBJ1-5; D is possibly TRBD1 (5 bases). This CDR3 has 15 amino acids. Trimming shortened V by 3 bases and J by 3 bases, and 13 bases separated the two germline ends. Germline lookup yields CDR1 SGHRS and CDR2 YFSETQ. The CDR3 region is CASSYADSYNQPQHF. The CDR3 nucleotides read TGCGCCAGCAGCTACGCCGACAGCTACAATCAGCCCCAGCATTTT.

This chain uses TRBV18 with TRBJ1-1, with 7 bases identical to TRBD1. Germline assignment: CDR1 KGHSH and CDR2 LQKENI. Trimming cost V 3 bases and J 3 bases; bases outside gene matches: 4. This CDR3 comprises 14 residues. CDR3: CASSPSTGYTEAFF. The CDR3 region has the DNA TGTGCCAGCTCACCCTCGACAGGGTACACTGAAGCTTTCTTT.

The chain combines TRBV4-1 with TRBJ2-5; TRBD2 agrees at 12 bases. This CDR3 has 16 residues. V shed 2 bases, J shed 3 bases, and the junction held 4 bases outside the gene matches. Germline lookup yields CDR1 MGHRA and CDR2 YSYEKL. The CDR3 spells CASSQFPSGGEETQYF. CDR3 DNA: TGCGCCAGCAGCCAATTCCCTAGCGGGGGGGAAGAGACCCAGTACTTC.

V gene TRBV18 combines with J gene TRBJ2-1, with 11 bases identical to TRBD2. This CDR3 contains 16 residues. CDR1 and CDR2 from the germline V gene are KGHSH and LQKENI. Germline trimming cut 5 bases from V and 4 bases from J; bases unmatched to any gene: 7. The CDR3 DNA is TGTGCCAGCTCAGCCGATAGCGGGGGGGCTTACAATGAGCAGTTCTTC. It is translated as CASSADSGGAYNEQFF.